Described below is a single TCR beta chain sequence and its context. Original analysis: Amplification of reference gene primers provided the estimated nucleated cell counts. Using immunoSEQ multiplex PCR, the repertoire was profiled, and TCRdb retains in-frame clones only, with some absent. The DNA was the basis for D and trimming; V, J and clone size are from that table. The sample includes fewer than 300,000 clones, 87% seen only once; the top ten take around 1.5%. The record originates from a study of blood T cell repertoires in COVID-19. Study-wide background: Sites across the United States, Italy and Spain contributed samples from acute and convalescent COVID-19. PBMCs, B-cell-depleted T cells, or T cells were the source of the cDNA or gDNA that made up the material.

The sequence was obtained from a woman aged 40 to 50 who had recovered from COVID-19. Specimen: peripheral blood.

The CDR3 protein is CASSVGGTPGTGELFF. The CDR3 DNA reads TGTGCCAGCAGCGTAGGCGGTACCCCGGGAACCGGGGAGCTGTTTTTT. The V call is TRBV9, the J call TRBJ2-2; possibly TRBD2 for D (5 bases). The CDR3 length is 16 residues. The V end was cut by 0 bases, the J end by 5 bases, with 14 bases between. CDR1 is SGDLS and CDR2 is YYNGEE in the germline V gene.